This T cell receptor beta chain comes out of a study of vaccination effects on CD4 cells after COVID-19. Findings and caveats of the study: Marked clonal contraction was seen late after vaccination (in both infection- and vaccine-induced clones).

A word on this clone: Its cognate antigen is unknown.

Using immunoSEQ multiplex PCR, the repertoire was profiled, and TCRdb retains in-frame clones only, with some absent. The sample yields under 75,000 clones, about 80% seen once. Ahead of sequencing, the ViraFEST assay grew antigen-specific CD4+ T cells using viral peptide pools. Isolating CD4+ T cells followed less than 11 days of culture. None of the vaccinated had previously contracted SARS-CoV-2, and their nucleocapsid antibodies tested negative. On both days 3 and 7, half of the culture medium was replaced with IL-2 medium. The sample was CD4+ T cells from PBMCs cultured with SARS-CoV-2 spike peptides, taken before COVID-19 vaccination. This clonotype was obtained from a human donor who received a COVID-19 vaccine.

The CDR3 loop is CASSVGGREFEKLFF. The DNA for the CDR3 is TGTGCCAGCAGCGTAGGGGGGAGGGAATTTGAAAAACTGTTTTTT. V gene TRBV9 combines with J gene TRBJ1-4; perhaps TRBD1 as D (5 bases). The CDR3 contains 15 residues. Looked up from germline, CDR1 is SGDLS and CDR2 is YYNGEE. Trimming shortened V by 0 bases and J by 7 bases, and 13 bases separated the two germline ends.